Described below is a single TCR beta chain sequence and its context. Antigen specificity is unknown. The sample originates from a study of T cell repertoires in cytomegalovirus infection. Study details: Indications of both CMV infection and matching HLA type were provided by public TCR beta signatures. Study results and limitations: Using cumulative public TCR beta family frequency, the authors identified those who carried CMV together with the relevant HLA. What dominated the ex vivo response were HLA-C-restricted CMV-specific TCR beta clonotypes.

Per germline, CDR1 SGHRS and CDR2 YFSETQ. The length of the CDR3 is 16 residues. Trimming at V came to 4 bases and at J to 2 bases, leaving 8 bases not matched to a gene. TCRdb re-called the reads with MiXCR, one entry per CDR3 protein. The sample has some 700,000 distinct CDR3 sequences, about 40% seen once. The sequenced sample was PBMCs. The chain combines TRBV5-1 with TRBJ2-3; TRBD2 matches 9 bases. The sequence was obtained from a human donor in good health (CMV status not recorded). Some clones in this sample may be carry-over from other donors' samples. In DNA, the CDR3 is TGCGCCAGCAGCCCGGGAGGCGGGGGGGTCACAGATACGCAGTATTTT. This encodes CASSPGGGGVTDTQYF.